These 32 T cell receptor beta chains share one sample of origin, sequenced in a study of regulatory T cells in long-lasting Graves disease. Documented time point: persistent/refractory GD, antithyroid drugs over 5 years with positive TRAb. The TCR library was prepared using RNA isolated from PBMCs. Assembly of TCR beta libraries relied on iRepertoire HTBI primers together with Arm-PCR of CDR3 regions. TCRdb used MiXCR to reprocess the multiplex PCR reads, holding one entry per CDR3 protein. The sample includes approximately 500,000 distinct CDR3 sequences, under 25% of them seen just once. The sequencing used peripheral blood mononuclear cells (PBMCs), collected when the disease was refractory, from a patient treated with antithyroid drugs. The source is a female donor with Graves disease.

CDR3 loop: CASSPRTGSGLGGYTF. Here the CDR3 DNA reads TGCGCCAGCAGCCCGCGGACAGGGTCGGGTCTTGGTGGCTACACCTTC. The chain uses TRBV5-1 and TRBJ1-2; the match to TRBD1 covers 8 bases. There are 16 residues in the CDR3. Looked up from germline, CDR1 is SGHRS and CDR2 is YFSETQ. V trimming: 4 bases; J trimming: 7 bases; junction bases outside the gene matches: 15.

The CDR3 nucleotides are TGCGCCAGCAGCTCCGGGACAGAAGAAGAGACCCAGTACTTC. Translating gives CASSSGTEEETQYF. The chain combines TRBV5-1 with TRBJ2-5, with 7 bases matching TRBD1. After removal of 3 bases from V and 3 bases from J, the junction contained 5 bases not matched to a gene. CDR3 length: 14 amino acids. Germline V CDR1 and CDR2: SGHRS, YFSETQ.

V usage is TRBV18 and J usage is TRBJ1-1; the D is unclear. CDR1 is KGHSH, CDR2 LQKENI, per germline. V shed 6 bases and J shed 3 bases, with 14 bases lying between them. The CDR3 runs to 14 residues. CDR3 amino acids: CASSFEAADTEAFF. The CDR3, as DNA: TGTGCCAGCTCCTTCGAGGCGGCGGACACTGAAGCTTTCTTT.

This clonotype was observed a few times. The chain employs TRBV6-5 and TRBJ2-7; D is unresolved. Between the trimmed V and J ends, which lost 0 bases and 2 bases, there was a span of 14 bases. The CDR3 spans 16 residues. CDR1 is MNHEY and CDR2 is SVGAGI in the germline V gene. In DNA form, the CDR3 reads TGTGCCAGCAGTTACTCGATCGGTCAGAGAACCTACGAGCAGTACTTC. Translation gives CASSYSIGQRTYEQYF.

In this sample, this clonotype turned up many times. This chain links TRBV6-1 with TRBJ2-7; TRBD1 matches at 7 bases. The germline gives CDR1 MNHNS, CDR2 SASEGT. V was pared by 5 bases and J by 2 bases, with 6 bases of the junction left unmatched. The CDR3 totals 14 residues. The CDR3 nucleotides are TGTGCCAGCAGTCGAACCCAGGGGGCCTACGAGCAGTACTTC. Translating it yields CASSRTQGAYEQYF.

The chain joins TRBV5-6 to TRBJ2-2; 11 bases are a match to TRBD1. Unmatched junction bases numbered 4, after V lost 2 bases and J lost 7 bases. The CDR3 covers 15 residues. The V gene's germline CDR1 is SGHDT and CDR2 YYEEEE. The CDR3 spells CASSFGTGGRGELFF. For the CDR3, the DNA is TGTGCCAGCAGCTTCGGGACAGGGGGACGCGGGGAGCTGTTTTTT.

This sequence joins TRBV12-3 or TRBV12-4 and TRBJ2-3; weak D call: TRBD2 (5 bases). Trimming pared 0 bases from V and 4 bases from J, leaving 8 bases between. The CDR3 runs 14 residues. Written as DNA, the CDR3 is TGTGCCAGCAGTTTAGCTGAGGGCTCAGATACGCAGTATTTT. Translation gives CASSLAEGSDTQYF.

This chain joins TRBV9 and TRBJ1-1, with no clear D. Trimming left V 0 bases short and J 1 base short, with 13 bases between. The CDR3 length is 16 residues. Germline V gives CDR1 SGDLS, CDR2 YYNGEE. CDR3 bases: TGTGCCAGCAGCGTAGGAAGAGGGTCTCAGAACACTGAAGCTTTCTTT. Residues: CASSVGRGSQNTEAFF. Variable domain in full (rest from reference TRBV9 and TRBJ1-1): DSGVTQTPKHLITATGQRVTLRCSPRSGDLSVYWYQQSLDQGLQFLIQYYNGEERAKGNILERFSAQQFPDLHSELNLSSLELGDSALYFCASSVGRGSQNTEAFFGQGTRLTVV.

Regarding this clonotype: This likely reflects a read error, since a far larger clone is one base away. V is TRBV6-1 and J is TRBJ1-5; TRBD1 is a possible D gene (5 bases). The CDR3 runs 14 residues. V was shortened by 5 bases and J by 5 bases, with 13 bases between the two germline ends. The V gene's germline CDR1 is MNHNS and CDR2 SASEGT. The CDR3 DNA follows: TGTGCCAGCAGTCCGGGACGGTTGGATCAGCCCCAGCATTTT. Translated: CASSPGRLDQPQHF.

This clonotype has at least ten counts. The rearrangement uses TRBV20-1 and TRBJ2-7; perhaps D is TRBD1 or TRBD2 (5 bases each). V shed 0 bases and J shed 7 bases, with 19 bases lying between them. CDR1 is DFQATT and CDR2 is SNEGSKA in the germline V gene (reference sequence). The CDR3 has 15 amino acids. This chain's CDR3 is CSARDRGPDPGEQYF. Written as DNA, the CDR3 is TGCAGTGCTAGAGATCGGGGACCAGACCCCGGGGAGCAGTACTTC.

The V and J genes are TRBV7-2 and TRBJ2-2; 8 nucleotides align to TRBD1. This CDR3 has 16 residues. Looked up from germline, CDR1 is SGHTA and CDR2 is FQGNSA. Trimming at V came to 1 base and at J to 6 bases, leaving 7 bases not matched to a gene. The DNA of the CDR3 is TGTGCCAGCAGCTTAGAACGGACAGGGTGGGCCGGGGAGCTGTTTTTT. Amino acid sequence: CASSLERTGWAGELFF.

This clonotype has ten or more counts. The CDR3 region is CASSPGSGPQHF. DNA for the CDR3: TGTGCCAGCAGCCCAGGATCCGGGCCCCAGCATTTT. V gene TRBV11-2 combines with J gene TRBJ1-5; D is undetermined. The CDR3 is 12 residues long. Germline V gene lookup returns CDR1 SGHAT and CDR2 FQNNGV. V was trimmed by 5 bases and J by 9 bases, leaving 11 bases between them.

The V gene is TRBV6-2 or TRBV6-3, the J gene TRBJ2-3; 14 bases agree with TRBD2. The junction had 7 bases not matched to a gene; V was cut back by 7 bases and J by 4 bases. This CDR3 is built from 16 residues. Germline CDR1 MNHEY, CDR2 SVGEGT. CDR3 sequence: CASTGLAGGFADTQYF. CDR3 sequence (DNA): TGTGCCAGCACCGGACTAGCGGGAGGATTCGCAGATACGCAGTATTTT.

This clonotype was picked up many times. V gene TRBV12-3 or TRBV12-4 combines with J gene TRBJ1-6; D perhaps matches TRBD1 (6 bases). The germline V and J ends were trimmed by 2 bases and 13 bases, with 12 bases remaining between them. This CDR3 has 13 amino acids. DNA for the CDR3: TGTGCCAGCAGTTTACAGGGGTTTTCTCCCCTCCACTTT. It codes for CASSLQGFSPLHF.

Notes on this clonotype: Mismatch with germline at one junction end may stem from a read error. This chain links TRBV11-2 with TRBJ2-7; D is uncertain. The CDR3 has 10 residues. Germline CDR1 reads SGHAT; CDR2 reads FQNNGV. CDR3 sequence: CVSSLHEQYF. The CDR3 region has the DNA TGTGTCAGCAGCTTACACGAGCAGTACTTC.

The chain has TRBV14 and TRBJ2-7; TRBD1 aligns across 8 bases. Trimming at V came to 3 bases and at J to 0 bases, leaving 7 bases not matched to a gene. Germline assignment: CDR1 SGHDN and CDR2 FVKESK. CDR3 length equals 16 residues. The CDR3 reads CASSQGTGTVSYEQYF. The CDR3 DNA reads as TGTGCCAGCAGCCAGGGGACAGGCACCGTCTCCTACGAGCAGTACTTC.

In the case of this clonotype: Germline and junction disagree at one end, which may indicate a read error. CDR3 coding DNA: TGTGCCACCAGCCCCGATAGCGCCTCCTTCAATGAGCAGTTCTTC. Translated: CATSPDSASFNEQFF. The genes are TRBV15 and TRBJ2-1, with a tentative D call TRBD2 (5 bases). This CDR3 spans 15 amino acids. The germline V gene has CDR1 LNHNV and CDR2 YYDKDF (reference sequence).

The chain links TRBV24-1 to TRBJ2-6; possibly TRBD1 or TRBD2 for D (5 bases each). Per the germline V gene, CDR1 is KGHDR and CDR2 is SFDVKD. The CDR3 loop spans 17 amino acids. V lost 3 bases and J lost 2, with 13 bases in between. CDR3 nucleotides: TGTGCCACCAGTGATGCCGGGGCTGGGGCTGGGGCCAACGTCCTGACTTTC. Translation: CATSDAGAGAGANVLTF.

This clonotype was found many times. The V and J genes are TRBV11-2 and TRBJ2-6; D call uncertain. Between the trimmed V and J ends, which lost 6 bases and 0 bases, there was a span of 6 bases. The CDR3 has 14 amino acids. Germline V gene sequence: CDR1 SGHAT, CDR2 FQNNGV. CDR3 in DNA: TGTGCCAGCAGAAAGCTCTCTGGGGCCAACGTCCTGACTTTC. It specifies CASRKLSGANVLTF.

The chain couples TRBV7-2 to TRBJ1-1, with D uncertain. The germline V gene encodes CDR1 SGHTA and CDR2 FQGNSA. CDR3 length: 16 amino acids. V dropped 2 bases and J dropped 1 base, with 14 bases sitting between them. The CDR3 protein is CASSLLSVGPNTEAFF. CDR3 in DNA: TGTGCCAGCAGCTTATTATCGGTCGGCCCGAACACTGAAGCTTTCTTT.

Regarding this clonotype: Its ends do not fully match the called genes, so a read error is possible. J is TRBJ1-2 and V is TRBV19; D call uncertain. The CDR3 contains 17 residues. CDR1 and CDR2 (germline): LNHDA, SQIVND (reference sequence). The CDR3 protein is CASSAGPPAHLIYGYTF. The DNA for the CDR3 is TGTGCTAGTAGCGCAGGTCCCCCAGCACATCTCATCTATGGCTACACCTTC.

This clonotype was picked up a small number of times. V is TRBV19 and J is TRBJ1-2, with 9 bases identical to TRBD1. The CDR3 runs 15 residues. Germline V lookup: CDR1 LNHDA, CDR2 SQIVND (reference sequence). The junction had 9 bases not matched to a gene; V was cut back by 4 bases and J by 6 bases. In DNA form, the CDR3 reads TGTGCCAGTAGTACCCTCACGGGGACAGGGCATGGCTACACCTTC. It codes for CASSTLTGTGHGYTF.

This clonotype was counted many times. At one of its ends the junction is not consistent with the germline gene, which may arise from a read error. The genes are TRBV12-3 or TRBV12-4 and TRBJ2-7; D is ambiguous. There are 12 residues in the CDR3. CDR3 coding DNA: TGTGCCAGCAGCTTAGATCTGTACGAGCAGTACTTC. Translating it yields CASSLDLYEQYF.

The chain carries TRBV27 and TRBJ1-5, with D perhaps TRBD1 (6 bases). The CDR3 is 15 residues long. Trimming pared 4 bases from V and 4 bases from J, leaving 14 bases between. Germline V gene sequence: CDR1 MNHEY, CDR2 SMNVEV (reference sequence). CDR3 DNA sequence: TGTGCCAGCAGTTCTACCGTACAGGGAAATCAGCCCCAGCATTTT. Protein: CASSSTVQGNQPQHF.

This clonotype was recorded a few times. A read error may account for a junction end that differs from germline. The chain uses TRBV7-2 and TRBJ2-7; 11 bases map to TRBD1. CDR1 is SGHTA, CDR2 FQGNSA, per germline. This CDR3 is built from 14 residues. CDR3 amino acids: CASSLGQGVGEQYF. DNA of the CDR3: TGCGCCAGCAGCTTGGGACAGGGGGTCGGTGAGCAGTACTTC.

This clonotype was detected only a few times. The chain recombines TRBV20-1 with TRBJ2-7; D may be TRBD2 (6 bases). V lost 0 bases to trimming and J lost 3 bases, with 9 bases between them. Germline CDR1 reads DFQATT; CDR2 reads SNEGSKA (reference sequence). The CDR3 loop spans 13 amino acids. CDR3 protein: CSARERGGYEQYF. In DNA, the CDR3 is TGCAGTGCTAGAGAGCGGGGCGGCTACGAGCAGTACTTC.

This clonotype was seen more than once but under ten times. The rearrangement uses TRBV27 and TRBJ2-7; D remains ambiguous. Germline lookup yields CDR1 MNHEY and CDR2 SMNVEV (reference sequence). CDR3 length: 14 amino acids. Trimming took 6 bases from V and 3 from J, leaving 15 bases between them. The CDR3, as DNA: TGTGCCAGCAGCTCAAGCCTTGGGCTCTACGAGCAGTACTTC. Its protein product is CASSSSLGLYEQYF.

The chain employs TRBV29-1 and TRBJ2-2, with 10 bases fitting TRBD1. In germline, CDR1 is SQVTM, CDR2 ANQGSEA. V trimming: 6 bases; J trimming: 4 bases; junction bases outside the gene matches: 8. CDR3 length equals 15 residues. CDR3 loop: CSVARDRGFTGELFF. The CDR3 DNA is TGCAGCGTGGCAAGGGACAGGGGATTCACCGGGGAGCTGTTTTTT.

The sample holds many counts of this clonotype. This sequence joins TRBV12-3 or TRBV12-4 and TRBJ2-2; no reliable D call. Trimming cost V 2 bases and J 7 bases, with 11 bases left between them. This CDR3 comprises 14 residues. The CDR3 DNA sequence: TGTGCCAGCAGTTTAATAGGGATCGGCGGGGAGCTGTTTTTT. This encodes CASSLIGIGGELFF.

This clonotype was seen more than once but under ten times. The chain carries TRBV19 and TRBJ1-2; D is possibly TRBD1 (5 bases). V was cut by 2 bases and J by 2 bases, with 12 bases left in between. Germline loops: CDR1 LNHDA, CDR2 SQIVND (reference sequence). This CDR3 has 15 amino acids. The CDR3 nucleotides are TGTGCCAGTAGTATACCCAGAGGGGTGAACTATGGCTACACCTTC. Translating gives CASSIPRGVNYGYTF.

This clonotype came up a few times. The chain carries TRBV6-1 and TRBJ2-2; D ambiguous. CDR3 length: 12 residues. V lost 6 bases and J 7 bases, leaving 9 bases between the germline ends. Germline CDR1 and CDR2: MNHNS and SASEGT. The CDR3 nucleotides are TGTGCCAGCAGGGAACGTAACGGGGAGCTGTTTTTT. It is translated as CASRERNGELFF.

V and J are TRBV14 and TRBJ2-7; D is unresolved. Germline V gene data show CDR1 as SGHDN and CDR2 as FVKESK. Trimming took 2 bases from V and 4 from J, leaving 6 bases between them. The CDR3 extends over 12 amino acids. The CDR3 DNA reads as TGTGCCAGCAGCCAACATCTTTACGAGCAGTACTTC. Its translation is CASSQHLYEQYF.